The rows below give T cell receptor beta chains drawn from one sample of a study of blood T cell repertoires in COVID-19. Using immunoSEQ multiplex PCR, the repertoire was profiled, and TCRdb retains in-frame clones only, with some absent. The sample carries over 200,000 clones, about nine tenths recorded once. The sample was peripheral blood. Receptors were obtained from a young man who had recovered from COVID-19. The conserved cysteine and the conserved F or W are not part of the CDR3 here.

CDR3	V	J
ATSDRDINQPQH	TRBV10-2	TRBJ1-5
ASSYPGKYNEQF	TRBV27	TRBJ2-1
ASSVAISSYNEQF	TRBV9	TRBJ2-1
ASSEKGGLNYEQY	TRBV6-1	TRBJ2-7
ASSSYSGGAETQY	TRBV7-6	TRBJ2-5
ASTLLRSGDTGELF	TRBV19	TRBJ2-2
ASSLGAVYGYT	TRBV12-3/TRBV12-4	TRBJ1-2
ASSSLQGGGYT	TRBV11-2	TRBJ1-2
ASSAGSYGYT	TRBV5-5	TRBJ1-2
ASSQTGKPYEQY	TRBV5-8	TRBJ2-7
ASSYPHRVFEAF	TRBV6-2/TRBV6-3	TRBJ1-1
ASNRDRRETQY	TRBV6-5	TRBJ2-5
ASSQVEGGTEAF	TRBV3-1/TRBV3-2	TRBJ1-1
ASSPTGFYEQY	TRBV27	TRBJ2-7
ASRLGLAGDTQY	TRBV11-2	TRBJ2-3
AISETDSTQY	TRBV10-3	TRBJ2-3
APGSAGELF	TRBV7-9	TRBJ2-2
ASSFSGDVSYNEQF	TRBV9	TRBJ2-1
ASSQVRGLATDTQY	TRBV4-1	TRBJ2-3
ASSPDSGGTEAF	TRBV18	TRBJ1-1
ASSLDRARTGELF	TRBV7-2	TRBJ2-2
ASSFPVRTEAF	TRBV27	TRBJ1-1
ASSESGKAKETQY	TRBV25-1	TRBJ2-5
ASSTRDTGELF	TRBV19	TRBJ2-2
ASGDRGIDEQY	TRBV6-6	TRBJ2-7
ASSQGSAANYGYT	TRBV19	TRBJ1-2
ASSLAWQGGEIYGYT	TRBV7-9	TRBJ1-2
ASSLGASGSYEQY	TRBV3-1/TRBV3-2	TRBJ2-7
ASSWTIANEKLF	TRBV5-8	TRBJ1-4
ASSGDSITEAF	TRBV9	TRBJ1-1